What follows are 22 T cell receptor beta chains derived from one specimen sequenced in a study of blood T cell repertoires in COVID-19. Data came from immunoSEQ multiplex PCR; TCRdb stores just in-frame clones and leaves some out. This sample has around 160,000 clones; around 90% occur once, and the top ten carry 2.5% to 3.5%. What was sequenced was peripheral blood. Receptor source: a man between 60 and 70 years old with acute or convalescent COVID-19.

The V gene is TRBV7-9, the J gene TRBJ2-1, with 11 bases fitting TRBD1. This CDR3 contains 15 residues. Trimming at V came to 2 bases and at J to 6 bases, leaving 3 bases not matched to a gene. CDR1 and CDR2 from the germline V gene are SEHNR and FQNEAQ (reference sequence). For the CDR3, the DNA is TGTGCCAGCAGCTTAATGGGACAGGGGGGCAATGAGCAGTTCTTC. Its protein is CASSLMGQGGNEQFF.

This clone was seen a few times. The CDR3 spells CASSPRQGAFEKLFF. The CDR3 bases are TGTGCCAGCTCACCACGACAGGGGGCATTTGAAAAACTGTTTTTT. This chain links TRBV18 with TRBJ1-4, with TRBD1 matching 10 bases. V was clipped by 1 base and J by 7 bases; unmatched bases: 3. CDR1 and CDR2 from the germline V gene are KGHSH and LQKENI. The CDR3 is 15 amino acids.

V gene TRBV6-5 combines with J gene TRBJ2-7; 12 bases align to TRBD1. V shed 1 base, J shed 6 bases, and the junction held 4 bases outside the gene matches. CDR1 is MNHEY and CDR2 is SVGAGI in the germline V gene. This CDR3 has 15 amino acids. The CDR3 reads CASSYLGTGGVEQYF. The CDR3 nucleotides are TGTGCCAGCAGTTACTTAGGGACAGGGGGCGTCGAGCAGTACTTC.

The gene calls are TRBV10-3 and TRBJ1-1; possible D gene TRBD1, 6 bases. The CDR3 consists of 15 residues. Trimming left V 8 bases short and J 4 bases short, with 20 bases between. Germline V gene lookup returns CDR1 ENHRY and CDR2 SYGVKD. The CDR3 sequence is CAISVGQTPPTEAFF. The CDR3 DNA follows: TGTGCCATCTCCGTCGGACAGACGCCCCCCACTGAAGCTTTCTTT.

The CDR3 here is CASSGSQGTNEKLFF. In nucleotides, the CDR3 is TGTGCCAGCAGTGGATCCCAGGGGACTAATGAAAAACTGTTTTTT. The V call is TRBV25-1, the J call TRBJ1-4; possibly TRBD1 for D (6 bases). The germline gives CDR1 MGHDK, CDR2 SYGVNS. V shed 4 bases and J shed 2 bases, with 11 bases lying between them. The CDR3 is made up of 15 amino acids.

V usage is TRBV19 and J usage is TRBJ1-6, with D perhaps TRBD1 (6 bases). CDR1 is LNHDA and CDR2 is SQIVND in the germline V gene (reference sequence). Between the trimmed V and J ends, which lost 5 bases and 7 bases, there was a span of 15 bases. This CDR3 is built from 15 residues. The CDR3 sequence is CASSFRTETNSPLHF. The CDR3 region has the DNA TGTGCCAGTAGTTTCCGGACAGAGACAAATTCACCCCTCCACTTT.

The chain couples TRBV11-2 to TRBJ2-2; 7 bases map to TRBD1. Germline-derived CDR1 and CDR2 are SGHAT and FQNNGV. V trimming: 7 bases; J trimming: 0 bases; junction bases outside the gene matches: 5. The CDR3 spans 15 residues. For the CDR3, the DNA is TGTGCCAGCAACCGACAGGGACCGAACACCGGGGAGCTGTTTTTT. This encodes CASNRQGPNTGELFF.

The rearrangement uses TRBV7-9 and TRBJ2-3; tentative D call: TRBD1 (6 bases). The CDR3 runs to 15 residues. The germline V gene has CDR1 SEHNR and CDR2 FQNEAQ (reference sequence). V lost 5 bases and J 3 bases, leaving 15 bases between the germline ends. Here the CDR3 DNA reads TGTGCCAGCAGCGCGTCAGGGGCGCCTACAGATACGCAGTATTTT. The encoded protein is CASSASGAPTDTQYF.

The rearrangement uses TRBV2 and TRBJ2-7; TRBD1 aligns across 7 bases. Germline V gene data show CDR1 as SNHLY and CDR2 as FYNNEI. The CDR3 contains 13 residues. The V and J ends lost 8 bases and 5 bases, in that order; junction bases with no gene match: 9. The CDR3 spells CASQVKGAHEQYF. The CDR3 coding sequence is TGTGCCAGCCAAGTTAAGGGGGCCCACGAGCAGTACTTC. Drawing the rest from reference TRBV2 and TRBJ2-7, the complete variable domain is EPEVTQTPSHQVTQMGQEVILRCVPISNHLYFYWYRQILGQKVEFLVSFYNNEISEKSEIFDDQFSVERPDGSNFTLKIRSTKLEDSAMYFCASQVKGAHEQYFGPGTRLTVT.

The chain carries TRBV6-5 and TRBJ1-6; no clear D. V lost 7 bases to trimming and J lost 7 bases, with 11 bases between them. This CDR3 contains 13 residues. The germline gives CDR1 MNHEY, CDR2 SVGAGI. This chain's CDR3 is CASNGEGNSPLHF. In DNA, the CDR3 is TGTGCCAGCAACGGAGAAGGCAATTCACCCCTCCACTTT.

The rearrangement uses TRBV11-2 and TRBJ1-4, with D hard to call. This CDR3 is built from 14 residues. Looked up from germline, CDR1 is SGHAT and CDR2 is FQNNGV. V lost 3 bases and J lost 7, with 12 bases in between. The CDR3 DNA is TGTGCCAGCAGCTTGGAGAGATTTGCTGAAAAACTGTTTTTT. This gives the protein CASSLERFAEKLFF.

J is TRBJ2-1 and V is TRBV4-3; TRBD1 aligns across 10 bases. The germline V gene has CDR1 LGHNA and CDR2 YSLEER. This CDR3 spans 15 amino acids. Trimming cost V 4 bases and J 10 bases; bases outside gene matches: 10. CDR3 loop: CASSPESDRGREQFF. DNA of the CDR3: TGCGCCAGCAGCCCAGAATCCGACAGGGGGCGAGAGCAGTTCTTC.

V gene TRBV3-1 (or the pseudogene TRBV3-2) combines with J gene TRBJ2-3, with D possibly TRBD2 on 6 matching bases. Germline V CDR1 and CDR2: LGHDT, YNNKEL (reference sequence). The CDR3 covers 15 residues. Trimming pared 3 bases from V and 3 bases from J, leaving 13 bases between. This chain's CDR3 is CASSHAGGGTDTQYF. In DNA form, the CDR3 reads TGTGCCAGCAGCCATGCCGGGGGTGGGACAGATACGCAGTATTTT.

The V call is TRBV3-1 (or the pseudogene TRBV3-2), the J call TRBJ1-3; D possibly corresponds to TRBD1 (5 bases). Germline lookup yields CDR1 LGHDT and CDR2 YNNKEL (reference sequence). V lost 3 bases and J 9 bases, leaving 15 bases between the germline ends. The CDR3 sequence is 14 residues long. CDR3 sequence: CASSQGPSRGTIYF. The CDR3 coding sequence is TGTGCCAGCAGCCAGGGGCCAAGCCGAGGCACCATATATTTT.

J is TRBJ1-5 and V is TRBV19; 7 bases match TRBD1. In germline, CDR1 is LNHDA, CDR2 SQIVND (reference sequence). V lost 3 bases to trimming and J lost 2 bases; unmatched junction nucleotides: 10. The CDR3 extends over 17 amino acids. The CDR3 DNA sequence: TGTGCCAGTAGTATTGTCGCAGGGGGTAGAGGCAATCAGCCCCAGCATTTT. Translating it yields CASSIVAGGRGNQPQHF.

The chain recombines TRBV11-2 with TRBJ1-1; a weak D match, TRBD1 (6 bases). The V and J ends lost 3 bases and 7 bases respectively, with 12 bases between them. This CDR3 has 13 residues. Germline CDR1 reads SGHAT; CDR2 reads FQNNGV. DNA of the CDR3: TGTGCCAGCAGCTTTGGGGGCGGCCATGAAGCTTTCTTT. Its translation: CASSFGGGHEAFF.

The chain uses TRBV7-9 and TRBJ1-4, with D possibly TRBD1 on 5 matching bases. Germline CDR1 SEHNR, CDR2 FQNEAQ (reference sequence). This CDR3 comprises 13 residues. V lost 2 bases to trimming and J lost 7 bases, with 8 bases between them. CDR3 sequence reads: CASSLWGVEKLFF. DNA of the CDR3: TGTGCCAGCAGCTTATGGGGGGTTGAAAAACTGTTTTTT.

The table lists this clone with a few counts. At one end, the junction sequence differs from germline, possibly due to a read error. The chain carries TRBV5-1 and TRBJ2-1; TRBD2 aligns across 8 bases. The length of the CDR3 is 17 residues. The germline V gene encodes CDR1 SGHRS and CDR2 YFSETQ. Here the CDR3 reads CASSLGQVAGLYGEQFF. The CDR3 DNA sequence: TGCGCCAGCAGTTTGGGGCAGGTAGCGGGGTTGTACGGTGAGCAGTTCTTC.

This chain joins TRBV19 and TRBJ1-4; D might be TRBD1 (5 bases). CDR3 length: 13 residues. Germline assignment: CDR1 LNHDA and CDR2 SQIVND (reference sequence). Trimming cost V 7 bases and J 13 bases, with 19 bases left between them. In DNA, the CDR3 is TGTGCCAGTAAAGGTACCATTCTGGGGGGACTGTTTTTT. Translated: CASKGTILGGLFF.

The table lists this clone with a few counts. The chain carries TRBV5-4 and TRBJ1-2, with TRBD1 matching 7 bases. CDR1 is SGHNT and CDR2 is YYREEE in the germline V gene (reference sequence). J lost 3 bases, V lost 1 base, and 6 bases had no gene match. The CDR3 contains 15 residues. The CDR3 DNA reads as TGTGCCAGCAGCTTGTGGGGACAGACATACTATGGCTACACCTTC. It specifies CASSLWGQTYYGYTF.

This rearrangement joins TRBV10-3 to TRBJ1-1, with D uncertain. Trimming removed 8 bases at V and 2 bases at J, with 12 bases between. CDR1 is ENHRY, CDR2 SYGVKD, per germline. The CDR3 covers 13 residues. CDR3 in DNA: TGTGCCATCCGCGCACAGTCAAACACTGAAGCTTTCTTT. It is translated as CAIRAQSNTEAFF.

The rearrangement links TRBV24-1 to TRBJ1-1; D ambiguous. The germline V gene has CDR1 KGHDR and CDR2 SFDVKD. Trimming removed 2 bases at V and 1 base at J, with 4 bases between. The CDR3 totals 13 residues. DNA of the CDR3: TGTGCCACCAGTGATTCAGGGAACACTGAAGCTTTCTTT. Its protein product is CATSDSGNTEAFF.